What follows are 12 T cell receptor beta chains derived from one specimen sequenced in a study of blood T cell repertoires in COVID-19. Sequenced by immunoSEQ multiplex PCR; TCRdb stores in-frame clones only, minus some. The sample includes 300,000 to 400,000 clones, around nine tenths of them seen just once. Sequenced: peripheral blood. The receptors originated from a woman between 70 and 85 years old with COVID-19, enrolled during active disease.

The chain joins TRBV10-3 to TRBJ1-1, with 7 bases fitting TRBD1. The germline gives CDR1 ENHRY, CDR2 SYGVKD. The V gene end was trimmed by 8 bases and the J gene end by 5 bases; junction bases not matched to a gene: 11. The CDR3 runs 14 residues. Written as DNA, the CDR3 is TGTGCCATCGGTTACCGGGACAGCGGGACTGAAGCTTTCTTT. Amino acid sequence: CAIGYRDSGTEAFF.

The chain couples TRBV5-5 to TRBJ2-7; 11 nucleotides match TRBD1. Germline V gene data show CDR1 as SGHKS and CDR2 as YYEKEE (reference sequence). Trimming cost V 7 bases and J 1 base; bases outside gene matches: 7. This CDR3 spans 15 amino acids. This CDR3 is CASAYRDRGSYEQYF. CDR3 coding DNA: TGTGCCAGCGCCTACCGGGACAGGGGGTCCTACGAGCAGTACTTC.

To note about this clone: Distinct nucleotide sequences in the sample also encode this CDR3. The chain recombines TRBV7-2 with TRBJ1-2; 9 nucleotides agree with TRBD1. The junction had 0 bases not matched to a gene; V was cut back by 1 base and J by 6 bases. Germline loops: CDR1 SGHTA, CDR2 FQGNSA. CDR3 length: 13 amino acids. This CDR3 reads CASSLGQGDGYTF. CDR3 sequence (DNA): TGTGCCAGCAGCTTAGGACAGGGGGATGGCTACACCTTC.

This chain joins TRBV11-2 and TRBJ1-1; no reliable D call. Germline V gene data show CDR1 as SGHAT and CDR2 as FQNNGV. This CDR3 has 13 amino acids. The ends were cut back, 6 bases at V and 1 base at J, with 9 bases in the middle. The chain's CDR3 is CASRTSGNTEAFF. The CDR3, as DNA: TGTGCCAGCAGAACTTCAGGGAACACTGAAGCTTTCTTT. Complete variable domain (other parts from reference TRBV11-2 and TRBJ1-1): EAGVAQSPRYKIIEKRQSVAFWCNPISGHATLYWYQQILGQGPKLLIQFQNNGVVDDSQLPKDRFSAERLKGVDSTLKIQPAKLEDSAVYLCASRTSGNTEAFFGQGTRLTVV.

V is TRBV6-4 and J is TRBJ2-3; D is possibly TRBD2 (5 bases). The germline V gene encodes CDR1 MRHNA and CDR2 SNTAGT. Trimming left V 9 bases short and J 4 bases short, with 8 bases between. There are 11 residues in the CDR3. The CDR3 protein is CAREGPDTQYF. In nucleotides, the CDR3 is TGTGCCAGAGAGGGCCCAGATACGCAGTATTTT.

The genes are TRBV27 and TRBJ1-2; 7 nucleotides line up with TRBD1. This CDR3 spans 14 amino acids. Germline assignment: CDR1 MNHEY and CDR2 SMNVEV (reference sequence). The V segment lost 5 bases and the J segment 2 bases; nucleotides outside the gene matches: 5. In nucleotides, the CDR3 is TGTGCCAGCAGTCCAACAGGGGTGAACTATGGCTACACCTTC. The encoded protein is CASSPTGVNYGYTF.

The chain has TRBV4-1 and TRBJ2-1, with D possibly TRBD1 on 6 matching bases. The CDR3 totals 14 residues. V was cut by 6 bases and J by 7 bases, with 16 bases left in between. Germline V gives CDR1 MGHRA, CDR2 YSYEKL. Here the CDR3 DNA reads TGCGCCAGCAGGGGGCCAGGGACAAAGAATGAGCAGTTCTTC. This sequence encodes CASRGPGTKNEQFF.

The genes are TRBV6-5 and TRBJ2-7; 11 bases align to TRBD1. V lost 7 bases and J lost 4; bases outside the gene matches: 6. The CDR3 contains 14 residues. Per the germline V gene, CDR1 is MNHEY and CDR2 is SVGAGI. In nucleotides, the CDR3 is TGTGCCAGCAAAAAAGGACAGGGGGCGTACGAGCAGTACTTC. Residues: CASKKGQGAYEQYF.

V gene TRBV18 combines with J gene TRBJ1-1, with D perhaps matching TRBD1 (5 bases). Germline-derived CDR1 and CDR2 are KGHSH and LQKENI. The ends were cut back, 2 bases at V and 5 bases at J, with 9 bases in the middle. This CDR3 is built from 13 residues. CDR3 sequence (DNA): TGTGCCAGCTCACCAGGGGGGACTACTGAAGCTTTCTTT. It translates to CASSPGGTTEAFF.

CDR3 in DNA: TGTGCCAGCACCTCCGGTGGAAACATTCAGTACTTC. It encodes CASTSGGNIQYF. The V gene is TRBV12-3 or TRBV12-4, the J gene TRBJ2-4; no definite D call. The CDR3 extends over 12 amino acids. V dropped 7 bases and J dropped 6 bases, with 10 bases sitting between them.

The chain employs TRBV11-2 and TRBJ2-1; 12 nucleotides line up with TRBD2. CDR1 and CDR2 from the germline V gene are SGHAT and FQNNGV. The CDR3 loop spans 16 amino acids. With V trimmed by 1 base and J by 5 bases, 3 bases remained unmatched. CDR3 nucleotide sequence: TGTGCCAGCAGCTTAGCTGGACTAGCGGGGAACAATGAGCAGTTCTTC. Its translation: CASSLAGLAGNNEQFF.

The rearrangement links TRBV5-4 to TRBJ2-3; TRBD2 matches 9 bases. J lost 3 bases, V lost 4 bases, and 9 bases had no gene match. The CDR3 is 16 amino acids. Germline lookup yields CDR1 SGHNT and CDR2 YYREEE (reference sequence). CDR3 residues: CASSPGLALSTDTQYF. CDR3 sequence (DNA): TGTGCCAGCAGCCCGGGACTAGCTTTATCGACAGATACGCAGTATTTT.